This T cell receptor (beta chain) comes out of a study of low-dose radiotherapy and immunotherapy resistance in tumors. Across the study: For Cohort 1, fractions of 0.5 Gy were given every 2 weeks, reaching 6.5 Gy overall. The study gave Cohort 2 1 Gy per fraction every two weeks, totaling 13 Gy over 26 weeks. A dose of 300 mg of oral aspirin was taken by patients daily for four cycles from cycle 1 day 1.

The time point: after trial treatment. Treatment denoted: LDRT plus nivolumab, ipilimumab, low-dose cyclophosphamide and aspirin (RACIN trial). Each donor was administered nivolumab, ipilimumab, aspirin, low-dose cyclophosphamide and low-dose radiotherapy. The CDR3 contains 15 residues. After removal of 2 bases from V and 5 bases from J, the junction contained 8 bases not matched to a gene. Germline V gene lookup returns CDR1 SGHRS and CDR2 YFSETQ. TRAV- and TRBV-specific primers primed first-strand cDNA, covering alpha and beta chains. For amplifying TCRs, the PCR ran for approximately 18 cycles with Phusion, which was used together with a constant-region primer and the adapter on the V primers. TCRdb re-called the reads with MiXCR, one entry per CDR3 protein. The table shows 100,000 or so distinct CDR3 sequences, with more than 20% occurring only once. This clonotype occurred many times.

This specimen consisted of PBMCs, obtained after low-dose radiotherapy plus immunotherapy. The receptor's source is a male donor with prostate cancer. This rearrangement joins TRBV5-1 to TRBJ2-3, with 7 bases aligning to TRBD1. The CDR3 DNA reads as TGCGCCAGCAGCTTACAGGGGTTTGAGTTAGATACGCAGTATTTT. The encoded protein is CASSLQGFELDTQYF.